One and the same sample provided the 8 T cell receptor beta chains below, sequenced in a study of regulatory T cells in long-lasting Graves disease. Researchers made TCR beta libraries by using iRepertoire HTBI primers and running Arm-PCR on CDR3 regions. TCRdb re-derived calls from the multiplex PCR reads in MiXCR, one entry per CDR3 protein. This table has about 470,000 distinct CDR3 sequences, about 16% appearing once. Time point given: newly diagnosed GD, antithyroid drugs for less than 3 months. Generation of the TCR library employed RNA extracted from PBMCs. This sample also appeared in a second study, on T cells in Graves' hyperthyroidism and ophthalmopathy.

Sequences were derived from peripheral blood mononuclear cells (PBMCs), sampled at new diagnosis, from a patient treated with antithyroid drugs. The source is a young woman with Graves disease.

This clonotype showed up many times. This chain connects TRBV7-8 to TRBJ2-7; 8 bases fit TRBD1. The V gene end was trimmed by 3 bases and the J gene end by 3 bases; junction bases not matched to a gene: 19. The CDR3 covers 19 residues. Germline V gene sequence: CDR1 SGHVS, CDR2 FQNEAQ. The CDR3 coding sequence is TGTGCCAGCAGCTTCACAATGGACAGGGTTGCCTCCGGAGTCTACGAGCAGTACTTC. Its translation is CASSFTMDRVASGVYEQYF. The full variable domain, in which reference TRBV7-8 and TRBJ2-7 provide the parts outside the CDR3, is GAGVSQSPRYKVAKRGQDVALRCDPISGHVSLFWYQQALGQGPEFLTYFQNEAQLDKSGLPSDRFFAERPEGSVSTLKIQRTQQEDSAVYLCASSFTMDRVASGVYEQYFGPGTRLTVT.

This clonotype was counted only a few times. The chain is built from TRBV6-2 or TRBV6-3 and TRBJ1-5; maybe TRBD1 (6 bases). CDR3 size: 16 residues. Germline loops: CDR1 MNHEY, CDR2 SVGEGT. Trimming took 6 bases from V and 3 from J, leaving 18 bases between them. The CDR3, as DNA: TGTGCCAGCAGCCCCGAGGACAGTTCTGTCAATCAGCCCCAGCATTTT. This gives the protein CASSPEDSSVNQPQHF.

V and J are TRBV19 and TRBJ1-2, with no clear D. This CDR3 region has 14 residues. V lost 5 bases and J lost 6, with 16 bases in between. Per germline, CDR1 LNHDA and CDR2 SQIVND (reference sequence). The CDR3 loop reads CASSHYGLRNGYTF. CDR3 DNA sequence: TGTGCCAGTAGTCACTACGGGCTTCGGAATGGCTACACCTTC.

This clonotype was detected ten times or more. V gene TRBV3-1 combines with J gene TRBJ1-2, with unresolved D. The ends were cut back, 3 bases at V and 0 bases at J, with 23 bases in the middle. Germline assignment: CDR1 LGHDT and CDR2 YNNKEL (reference sequence). The CDR3 loop spans 19 amino acids. CDR3 in amino acids: CASSQLTGHEWKTNYGYTF. The CDR3 nucleotides are TGTGCCAGCAGCCAGCTAACCGGGCACGAGTGGAAGACTAACTATGGCTACACCTTC.

This clonotype was seen at least ten times. This chain connects TRBV4-1 to TRBJ2-3, with D possibly matching TRBD1 (6 bases). The V gene lost 0 bases and the J gene lost 2 bases, with 15 bases spanning the gap. The CDR3 length is 17 residues. In germline, CDR1 is MGHRA, CDR2 YSYEKL. CDR3 sequence: CASSQDPGDTLTDTQYF. The DNA of the CDR3 is TGCGCCAGCAGCCAAGATCCAGGGGACACCCTCACAGATACGCAGTATTTT.

This clonotype was seen ten or more times. The V and J genes are TRBV18 and TRBJ2-1, with 15 bases matching TRBD2. The germline CDR1 and CDR2 sequences are KGHSH and LQKENI. The CDR3 has 17 residues. The junction had 14 bases not matched to a gene; V was cut back by 1 base and J by 16 bases. CDR3 loop: CASSPRFWPGLAGGGFF. CDR3 DNA sequence: TGTGCCAGCTCACCACGGTTTTGGCCGGGACTAGCGGGAGGAGGTTTCTTC.

The chain is built from TRBV4-1 and TRBJ2-3; 8 bases map to TRBD1. In germline, CDR1 is MGHRA, CDR2 YSYEKL. J gave up 1 base and V 0 bases, and 3 bases lay outside the gene matches. The CDR3 extends over 16 amino acids. Here the CDR3 reads CASSQEETGGTDTQYF. CDR3 nucleotides: TGCGCCAGCAGCCAAGAGGAGACAGGGGGCACAGATACGCAGTATTTT.

This clonotype has only a few counts. This chain joins TRBV19 and TRBJ1-4; D is unresolved. V was cut by 4 bases and J by 7 bases, with 4 bases left in between. This CDR3 region has 11 residues. CDR1 LNHDA and CDR2 SQIVND come from the germline V gene (reference sequence). CDR3 bases: TGTGCCAGTAGTAGGTCTGAAAAACTGTTTTTT. Translation gives CASSRSEKLFF.